Presented here are 21 T cell receptor delta chains from one specimen sequenced in a study of gamma-delta T cells after stem cell transplantation. TCRdb re-called the RT-PCR reads through CATT. The sample lists thousands of delta-chain clones; less than 15% were seen once. Material for sequencing was gamma-delta T cells. The receptor set was obtained from a human donor. It is not recorded whose cells these are; they may come from a transplant donor.

This clone was detected only a few times. A single base separates this from a much larger clone, so it may be a read error. Other DNA sequences in the same sample also yield this CDR3. The chain links TRDV2 to TRDJ1; weak D call: TRDD3 (5 bases). The germline V and J ends were trimmed by 5 bases and 0 bases, with 21 bases remaining between them. CDR3 length: 17 amino acids. Germline CDR1 is GEAIGNYY and CDR2 is EKD. The CDR3 DNA reads as TGTGCCTGTGCCTCTCTGGGAGATACTCCTTACACCGATAAACTCATCTTT. This encodes CACASLGDTPYTDKLIF.

The V call is TRDV1, the J call TRDJ1; 11 bases map to TRDD3. J gave up 0 bases and V 6 bases, and 24 bases lay outside the gene matches. The CDR3 totals 22 residues. Germline lookup yields CDR1 TSWWSYY and CDR2 QGS. The CDR3 DNA follows: TGTGCTCTTGGTGGCCCCATTAGGGTACTGGGGGATAATCCCTCATACACCGATAAACTCATCTTT. Protein product: CALGGPIRVLGDNPSYTDKLIF.

The genes are TRDV1 and TRDJ3; a weak D match, TRDD3 (7 bases). V lost 2 bases and J lost 1, with 39 bases in between. The CDR3 sequence is 27 residues long. CDR1 and CDR2 from the germline V gene are TSWWSYY and QGS. The CDR3: CALGERALVLLRVRTDWGSWDTRQMFF. The CDR3 nucleotides are TGTGCTCTTGGGGAAAGGGCGCTTGTCCTACTACGAGTCCGAACCGACTGGGGATCCTGGGACACCCGACAGATGTTTTTC.

This clone qualifies as medium-sized. The genes are TRDV1 and TRDJ1; 8 positions match TRDD3. The length of the CDR3 is 20 residues. The germline V gene encodes CDR1 TSWWSYY and CDR2 QGS. The V and J ends lost 4 bases and 1 base, in that order; junction bases with no gene match: 20. The CDR3 DNA is TGTGCTCTTGGGGCACAAGCTTACATCTGGGGGACATGGGGCACCGATAAACTCATCTTT. Translated: CALGAQAYIWGTWGTDKLIF.

Relative to its sample, this clone is medium-sized (0.01 to 0.1%). The rearrangement joins TRDV1 to TRDJ1; TRDD3 matches at 10 bases. The CDR3 runs 18 residues. J was trimmed by 3 bases and V by 3 bases; bases with no gene match: 13. From germline, CDR1 is TSWWSYY and CDR2 QGS. The CDR3 DNA reads TGTGCTCTTGGGGACCATTTCCTAATAGGGGGATACGCCGATAAACTCATCTTT. It encodes CALGDHFLIGGYADKLIF.

By share of the sample, this clone is medium-sized (0.01 to 0.1%). This sample includes further DNA sequences coding for the same CDR3. CDR3 DNA: TGTGCCTGTGTCGGTGGGAAATTACTGGGGGATAAAGGTTTCGGGGCCGATAAACTCATCTTT. It specifies CACVGGKLLGDKGFGADKLIF. The chain links TRDV2 to TRDJ1, with 11 positions matching TRDD3. The junction had 25 bases not matched to a gene; V was cut back by 5 bases and J by 3 bases. The germline gives CDR1 GEAIGNYY, CDR2 EKD. The CDR3 runs 21 residues.

The chain combines TRDV3 with TRDJ1, with 9 nucleotides matching TRDD2. Germline lookup yields CDR1 TVYSNPD and CDR2 GDNSRS (reference sequence). The CDR3 is 22 amino acids. V gave up 5 bases and J gave up 0 bases; unmatched junction bases: 31. This CDR3 is CALKKPFLPGDKFHPNTDKLIF. Here the CDR3 DNA reads TGTGCCCTCAAAAAACCCTTCCTACCAGGGGATAAATTCCACCCAAACACCGATAAACTCATCTTT.

This clone was picked up a small number of times. This sequence may be a read error, since a much larger clone differs from it by one base. The chain joins TRDV2 to TRDJ2, with 11 positions matching TRDD3. CDR1 and CDR2 from the germline V gene are GEAIGNYY and EKD. This CDR3 spans 18 amino acids. CDR3: CACEKLGDKMHLTAQPFF. Here the CDR3 DNA reads TGTGCCTGTGAAAAACTGGGGGATAAAATGCATTTGACAGCACAACCCTTCTTT.

The chain combines TRDV1 with TRDJ3; 9 nucleotides match TRDD3. Germline CDR1 TSWWSYY, CDR2 QGS. The V and J ends lost 1 base and 3 bases, in that order; junction bases with no gene match: 31. This CDR3 region has 27 residues. The chain's CDR3 is CALGEQSNLTPGSGGYPLSWDTRQMFF. DNA of the CDR3: TGTGCTCTTGGGGAACAGAGTAACCTTACCCCGGGATCCGGGGGATACCCTCTCAGCTGGGACACCCGACAGATGTTTTTC.

By frequency in the sample, this clone is medium-sized (0.01 to 0.1%). The chain couples TRDV1 to TRDJ1; D uncertain. This CDR3 contains 16 residues. Trimming took 0 bases from V and 1 from J, leaving 12 bases between them. Germline-derived CDR1 and CDR2 are TSWWSYY and QGS. Here the CDR3 reads CALGELMVSGTDKLIF. CDR3 sequence (DNA): TGTGCTCTTGGGGAACTGATGGTCTCGGGCACCGATAAACTCATCTTT.

The J gene is TRDJ1, the V gene TRDV3; 9 bases match TRDD3. This CDR3 region has 15 residues. Germline V gene lookup returns CDR1 TVYSNPD and CDR2 GDNSRS (reference sequence). V lost 4 bases to trimming and J lost 0 bases; unmatched junction nucleotides: 9. The CDR3 protein is CASPLGELYTDKLIF. The CDR3 DNA follows: TGTGCCTCGCCACTGGGGGAGCTGTACACCGATAAACTCATCTTT.

Within the sample, this clone is medium-sized. Other nucleotide sequences from this sample produce the same CDR3. The chain links TRDV2 to TRDJ3, with D possibly TRDD3 on 6 matching bases. The CDR3 sequence is 19 residues long. The V and J ends lost 0 bases and 3 bases respectively, with 17 bases between them. Germline CDR1 is GEAIGNYY and CDR2 is EKD. The CDR3 DNA is TGTGCCTGTGACACCGGCCGGGGGACGGTTGGCTGGGACACCCGACAGATGTTTTTC. Amino acid sequence: CACDTGRGTVGWDTRQMFF.

In its sample, this clone is medium-sized. The rearrangement uses TRDV2 and TRDJ2; 13 bases align to TRDD3. Trimming took 3 bases from V and 2 from J; bases not matched to a gene: 8. The germline CDR1 and CDR2 sequences are GEAIGNYY and EKD. This CDR3 spans 18 amino acids. The DNA of the CDR3 is TGTGCCTGTGACTCCCTACTGGGGGATACGGAATTGACAGCACAACTCTTCTTT. The encoded protein is CACDSLLGDTELTAQLFF.

This clone qualifies as medium-sized. The rearrangement links TRDV2 to TRDJ2, with D perhaps matching TRDD3 (5 bases). CDR1 and CDR2 (germline): GEAIGNYY, EKD. The V and J ends lost 0 bases and 5 bases respectively, with 6 bases between them. CDR3 size: 13 residues. The CDR3 here is CACDTWDTAQLFF. CDR3 bases: TGTGCCTGTGACACCTGGGATACAGCACAACTCTTCTTT.

This clone was counted between two and nine times. The genes are TRDV2 and TRDJ1, with 12 bases that match TRDD3. From germline, CDR1 is GEAIGNYY and CDR2 EKD. The CDR3 is 18 amino acids. The trim removed 0 bases at V and 4 bases at J, leaving 11 bases unmatched. CDR3 amino acids: CACDTVLTGGYKGDKLIF. CDR3 DNA: TGTGCCTGTGACACCGTCCTTACTGGGGGATACAAGGGCGATAAACTCATCTTT.

The chain joins TRDV1 to TRDJ2, with TRDD3 identical over 13 bases. Germline CDR1 is TSWWSYY and CDR2 is QGS. The CDR3 runs to 26 residues. Losses at the gene ends were 0 bases for V and 0 bases for J; bases not matched to a gene: 25. The CDR3 bases are TGTGCTCTTGGGGAACTTCCCTTCCTACGTTTTACTGGGGGATACGCGTGGTCTGCTTTGACAGCACAACTCTTCTTT. It codes for CALGELPFLRFTGGYAWSALTAQLFF.

Notes on this clone: A read error may explain this, as a much larger clone is one base away. The rearrangement joins TRDV2 to TRDJ3, with 7 nucleotides matching TRDD3. The CDR3 has 15 amino acids. CDR1 GEAIGNYY and CDR2 EKD come from the germline V gene. The CDR3, as DNA: TGTGCCCGTGACTGGGGATCCCGGGACACCCGACAGATGTTTTTC. Amino acid sequence: CARDWGSRDTRQMFF.

This clone was seen more than once but under ten times. This sequence joins TRDV2 and TRDJ1, with TRDD3 identical over 10 bases. CDR3 length: 16 amino acids. The germline CDR1 and CDR2 sequences are GEAIGNYY and EKD. Losses at the gene ends were 1 base for V and 0 bases for J; bases not matched to a gene: 4. The DNA of the CDR3 is TGTGCCTGTGACACTTTTACTGGGGGATACACCGATAAACTCATCTTT. Protein sequence: CACDTFTGGYTDKLIF.

DNA of the CDR3: TGTGCAGCTGCCACAACCGCGTACTGGGGGATTGGTGGGGCACAACTCTTCTTT. Its translation is CAAATTAYWGIGGAQLFF. The genes are TRAV29/DV5 and TRDJ2, with TRDD3 identical over 10 bases. CDR3 size: 18 residues. J gave up 8 bases and V 5 bases, and 21 bases lay outside the gene matches. CDR1 and CDR2 from the germline V gene are NSMFDY and ISSIKDK.

This clone was seen just once. This likely came from a read error, as a far larger clone is one base away. The chain combines TRDV2 with TRDJ2; D is possibly TRDD3 (6 bases). The CDR3 spans 15 residues. V was clipped by 2 bases and J by 4 bases, with 13 bases between them. CDR1 is GEAIGNYY and CDR2 is EKD in the germline V gene. The DNA of the CDR3 is TGTGCCTGTGACATCCTAGGGGATGCGACAGCACAACTCTTCTTT. This gives the protein CACDILGDATAQLFF.

The sample holds a few counts of this clone. In nucleotides, the CDR3 is TGTGCTCTTGGGGAACTTCCATCCCTCGGGTGGCCCCTCAAACTCATCTTT. This gives the protein CALGELPSLGWPLKLIF. The V and J genes are TRDV1 and TRDJ1; D is unresolved. V was trimmed by 0 bases and J by 8 bases, leaving 22 bases between them. The CDR3 spans 17 residues. The germline gives CDR1 TSWWSYY, CDR2 QGS.